This passage covers 17 T cell receptor beta chains from one sample sequenced in a study of CD8+ T cells in alopecia areata. Extracted from the samples, RNA was reverse transcribed into cDNA to serve as the sequencing template. Data came from immunoSEQ multiplex PCR; TCRdb stores just in-frame clones and leaves some out. The data contain about 98,000 clones, nearly 45% of them singletons. Sample: CD4+ T cells sorted from blood. Receptors originate from a human donor with alopecia areata.

J is TRBJ1-5 and V is TRBV11-2; the D is unclear. Germline V CDR1 and CDR2: SGHAT, FQNNGV. This CDR3 is 13 amino acids long. V gave up 4 bases and J gave up 2 bases, with 6 bases separating them. Here the CDR3 reads CASSSDRNQPQHF. CDR3 nucleotides: TGTGCCAGCAGCTCGGACCGCAATCAGCCCCAGCATTTT. Combining the CDR3 with reference TRBV11-2 and TRBJ1-5 gives the whole variable domain EAGVAQSPRYKIIEKRQSVAFWCNPISGHATLYWYQQILGQGPKLLIQFQNNGVVDDSQLPKDRFSAERLKGVDSTLKIQPAKLEDSAVYLCASSSDRNQPQHFGDGTRLSIL.

This clone was recorded only once. This chain uses TRBV7-8 with TRBJ2-1; TRBD2 might be the D (7 bases). The CDR3 contains 15 residues. Per germline, CDR1 SGHVS and CDR2 FQNEAQ. With 6 bases removed from V and 2 bases from J, the gap between germline ends came to 14 bases. This chain's CDR3 is CASRARGAPYNEQFF. For the CDR3, the DNA is TGTGCCAGCAGGGCCCGGGGGGCCCCCTACAATGAGCAGTTCTTC.

About this clone itself: Other DNA sequences in this sample translate to the same CDR3. The chain uses TRBV29-1 and TRBJ2-7; 9 bases are a match to TRBD1. With 6 bases clipped from V and 3 bases from J, the junction kept 3 bases outside the gene matches. The CDR3 consists of 12 residues. Germline lookup yields CDR1 SQVTM and CDR2 ANQGSEA. The DNA of the CDR3 is TGCAGCGTCGGGGACAGGGTCTACGAGCAGTACTTC. Translated: CSVGDRVYEQYF.

This clone showed up just a few times. This sequence joins TRBV29-1 and TRBJ2-7; 8 nucleotides agree with TRBD2. V dropped 3 bases and J dropped 0; count of bases not matched to a gene: 7. This CDR3 is built from 15 residues. CDR1 is SQVTM and CDR2 is ANQGSEA in the germline V gene. DNA of the CDR3: TGCAGCGTTGATCCCGAGGCGGGGGGCTCCTACGAGCAGTACTTC. This translates into CSVDPEAGGSYEQYF.

This chain links TRBV7-3 with TRBJ2-1, with 8 bases aligning to TRBD1. CDR1 and CDR2 (germline): SGHTA, FQGTGA. With V trimmed by 2 bases and J by 3 bases, 3 bases remained unmatched. This CDR3 has 15 residues. CDR3 sequence: CASSLFGTGYNEQFF. The CDR3 DNA reads TGTGCCAGCAGCTTATTCGGGACAGGCTACAATGAGCAGTTCTTC.

This clone was seen a handful of times. The genes are TRBV2 and TRBJ2-5, with D tentatively TRBD2 (5 bases). The CDR3 runs to 13 residues. Germline CDR1 is SNHLY and CDR2 is FYNNEI. V lost 8 bases and J lost 4, with 14 bases in between. DNA for the CDR3: TGTGCCAGCGGAACTGCCCGGGGAGAGACCCAGTACTTC. Protein sequence: CASGTARGETQYF.

The V gene is TRBV18, the J gene TRBJ1-2, with TRBD1 as a possible D gene (5 bases). The CDR3 length is 14 residues. Germline V lookup: CDR1 KGHSH, CDR2 LQKENI. The germline V and J ends were trimmed by 0 bases and 4 bases, with 9 bases remaining between them. The CDR3 here is CASSPPGVRYGYTF. The CDR3 DNA is TGTGCCAGCTCACCACCGGGGGTACGCTATGGCTACACCTTC.

This clone was seen only a few times. This chain links TRBV14 with TRBJ2-3; unclear D gene. Germline V lookup: CDR1 SGHDN, CDR2 FVKESK. The V gene lost 0 bases and the J gene lost 5 bases, with 6 bases spanning the gap. This CDR3 contains 13 residues. The CDR3 bases are TGTGCCAGCAGCCAAGATTGGGGAGATACGCAGTATTTT. Translation gives CASSQDWGDTQYF.

This clone was detected a few times. The V call is TRBV29-1, the J call TRBJ2-3; tentative D call: TRBD1 (5 bases). This CDR3 comprises 14 residues. Trimming took 4 bases from V and 2 from J, leaving 13 bases between them. Germline V gene data show CDR1 as SQVTM and CDR2 as ANQGSEA. CDR3 nucleotide sequence: TGCAGCGTTGTTGGTAGGGGTAACACAGATACGCAGTATTTT. This translates into CSVVGRGNTDTQYF.

Only one count was recorded for this clone. The chain recombines TRBV30 with TRBJ2-7; D is unclear. The germline V gene encodes CDR1 GTSNPN and CDR2 SVGIG (reference sequence). This CDR3 is 11 amino acids long. Trimming removed 2 bases at V and 3 bases at J, with 5 bases between. The CDR3 region is CAWSRVYEQYF. The CDR3 coding sequence is TGTGCCTGGAGTCGGGTCTACGAGCAGTACTTC.

The chain carries TRBV21-1 and TRBJ2-5; the tabulated D call, TRBD2, remains unverified against the DNA. TRBV21-1 is marked as a pseudogene. There are 12 residues in the CDR3. CDR3 region: CANATSVETQYF. The CDR3, as DNA: TGTGCCAACGCGACGAGCGTTGAGACCCAGTACTTC.

The chain couples TRBV18 to TRBJ1-2; 9 positions agree with TRBD1. The CDR3 has 15 amino acids. V shed 3 bases, J shed 6 bases, and the junction held 8 bases outside the gene matches. Germline loops: CDR1 KGHSH, CDR2 LQKENI. CDR3 in DNA: TGTGCCAGCTCACCCAAAAAGGGACAGGGTCATGGCTACACCTTC. Amino acids: CASSPKKGQGHGYTF. The variable domain in full, with the rest retrieved from reference TRBV18 and TRBJ1-2, is NAGVMQNPRHLVRRRGQEARLRCSPMKGHSHVYWYRQLPEEGLKFMVYLQKENIIDESGMPKERFSAEFPKEGPSILRIQQVVRGDSAAYFCASSPKKGQGHGYTFGSGTRLTVV.

The V and J genes are TRBV30 and TRBJ2-7; the match to TRBD2 covers 8 bases. After removal of 3 bases from V and 6 bases from J, the junction contained 7 bases not matched to a gene. Germline assignment: CDR1 GTSNPN and CDR2 SVGIG (reference sequence). The CDR3 extends over 13 amino acids. CDR3 residues: CAWSPTGGIEQYF. CDR3 nucleotides: TGTGCCTGGAGCCCCACGGGGGGGATCGAGCAGTACTTC.

This chain joins TRBV30 and TRBJ2-7, with D tentatively TRBD1 (6 bases). Germline V gene sequence: CDR1 GTSNPN, CDR2 SVGIG (reference sequence). Trimming took off 4 bases at V and 4 bases at J, with 14 bases between the two ends. The CDR3 totals 13 residues. The CDR3 nucleotides read TGTGCCTGGACGCCAGGGGATGTATACGAGCAGTACTTC. Amino acids: CAWTPGDVYEQYF.

This clone occurred a few times. The V gene is TRBV7-2, the J gene TRBJ2-1; 8 nucleotides match TRBD1. Per germline, CDR1 SGHTA and CDR2 FQGNSA. CDR3 length: 15 amino acids. V gave up 7 bases and J gave up 9 bases; unmatched junction bases: 14. The CDR3 DNA sequence: TGTGCCAGCACCCCCCGGACAGGGACGGTGAGTGAGCAGTTCTTC. The encoded protein is CASTPRTGTVSEQFF.

This chain uses TRBV7-2 with TRBJ2-7, with unresolved D. The germline V gene has CDR1 SGHTA and CDR2 FQGNSA. The CDR3 runs 14 residues. V was clipped by 1 base and J by 3 bases, with 10 bases between them. CDR3 region: CASSLEGRGYEQYF. The CDR3 coding sequence is TGTGCCAGCAGCTTAGAAGGCAGAGGCTACGAGCAGTACTTC.

A single count supports this clone. The gene calls are TRBV5-1 and TRBJ2-1, with D unclear. The CDR3 sequence is 14 residues long. From germline, CDR1 is SGHRS and CDR2 YFSETQ. V was trimmed by 0 bases and J by 8 bases, leaving 12 bases between them. Here the CDR3 reads CASSLGGDGDEQFF. For the CDR3, the DNA is TGCGCCAGCAGCTTGGGTGGTGATGGGGATGAGCAGTTCTTC.